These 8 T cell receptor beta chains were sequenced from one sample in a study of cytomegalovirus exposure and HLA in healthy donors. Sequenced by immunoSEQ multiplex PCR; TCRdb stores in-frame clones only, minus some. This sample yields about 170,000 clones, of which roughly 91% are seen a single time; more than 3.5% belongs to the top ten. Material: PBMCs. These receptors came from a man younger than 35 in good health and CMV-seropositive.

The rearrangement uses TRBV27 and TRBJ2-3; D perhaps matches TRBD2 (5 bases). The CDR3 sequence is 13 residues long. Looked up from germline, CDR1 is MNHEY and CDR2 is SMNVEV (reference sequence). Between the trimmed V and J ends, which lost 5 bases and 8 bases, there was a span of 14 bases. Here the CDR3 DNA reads TGTGCCAGCAGTCTGGCCCTAGCTCTTACGCAGTATTTT. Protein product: CASSLALALTQYF.

The CDR3 nucleotides are TGTGCCAGCAGCCGGACCGGGAGGCCCTCCAATGAGCAGTTCTTC. Amino acid sequence: CASSRTGRPSNEQFF. The rearrangement links TRBV7-8 to TRBJ2-1; 7 bases align to TRBD2. The CDR3 covers 15 residues. V gave up 5 bases and J gave up 6 bases; unmatched junction bases: 10. In germline, CDR1 is SGHVS, CDR2 FQNEAQ.

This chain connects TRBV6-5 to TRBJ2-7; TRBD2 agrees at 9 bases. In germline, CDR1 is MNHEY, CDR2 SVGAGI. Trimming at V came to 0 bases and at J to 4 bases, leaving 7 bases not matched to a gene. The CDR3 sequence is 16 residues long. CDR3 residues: CASSYSNSGRKYEQYF. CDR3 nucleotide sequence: TGTGCCAGCAGTTACTCGAATAGCGGGAGAAAATACGAGCAGTACTTC.

CDR3: CASSQVGDRKRKAFF. The CDR3 DNA follows: TGCGCCAGCAGCCAAGTCGGGGACAGGAAAAGAAAAGCTTTCTTT. This chain joins TRBV4-1 and TRBJ1-1; 8 positions match TRBD1. With V trimmed by 1 base and J by 9 bases, 10 bases remained unmatched. The CDR3 loop spans 15 amino acids. The V gene's germline CDR1 is MGHRA and CDR2 YSYEKL.

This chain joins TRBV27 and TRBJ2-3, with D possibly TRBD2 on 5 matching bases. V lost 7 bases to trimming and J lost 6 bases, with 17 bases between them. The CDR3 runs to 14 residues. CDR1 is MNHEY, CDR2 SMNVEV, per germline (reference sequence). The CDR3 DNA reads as TGTGCCAGCACCCCGGGGATAGGTGCGGATACGCAGTATTTT. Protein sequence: CASTPGIGADTQYF.

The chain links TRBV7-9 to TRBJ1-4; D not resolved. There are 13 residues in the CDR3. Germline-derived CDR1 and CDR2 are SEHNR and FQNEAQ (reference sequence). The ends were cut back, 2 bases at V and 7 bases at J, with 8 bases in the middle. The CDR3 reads CASSLSGIEKLFF. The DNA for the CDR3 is TGTGCCAGCAGCTTATCGGGTATTGAAAAACTGTTTTTT.

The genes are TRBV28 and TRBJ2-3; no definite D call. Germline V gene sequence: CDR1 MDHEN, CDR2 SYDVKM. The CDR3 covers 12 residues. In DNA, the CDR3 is TGTGTGTCGATGGCCCACACAGATACGCAGTATTTT. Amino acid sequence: CVSMAHTDTQYF.

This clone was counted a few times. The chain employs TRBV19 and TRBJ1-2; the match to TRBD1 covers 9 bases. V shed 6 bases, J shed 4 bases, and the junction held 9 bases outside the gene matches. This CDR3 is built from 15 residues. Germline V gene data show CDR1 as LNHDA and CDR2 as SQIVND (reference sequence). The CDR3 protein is CASSLTGTGTYGYTF. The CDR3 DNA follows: TGTGCCAGTAGCCTTACCGGGACAGGGACCTATGGCTACACCTTC.